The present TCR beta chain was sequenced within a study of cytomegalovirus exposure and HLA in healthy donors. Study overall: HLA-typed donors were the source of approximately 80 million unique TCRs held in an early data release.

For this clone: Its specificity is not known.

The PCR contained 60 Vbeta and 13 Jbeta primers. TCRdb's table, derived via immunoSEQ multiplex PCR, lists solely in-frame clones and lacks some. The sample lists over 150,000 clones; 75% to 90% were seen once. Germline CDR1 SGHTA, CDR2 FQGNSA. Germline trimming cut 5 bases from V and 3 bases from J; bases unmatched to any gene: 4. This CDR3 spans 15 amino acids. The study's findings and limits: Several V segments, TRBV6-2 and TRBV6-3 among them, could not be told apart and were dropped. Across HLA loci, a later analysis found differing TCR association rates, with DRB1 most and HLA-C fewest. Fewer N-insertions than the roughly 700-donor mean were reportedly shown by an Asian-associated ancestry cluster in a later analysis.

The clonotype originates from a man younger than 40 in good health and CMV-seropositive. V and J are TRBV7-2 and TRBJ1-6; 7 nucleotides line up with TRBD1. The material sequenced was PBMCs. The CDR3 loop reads CASSTGQLYNSPLHF. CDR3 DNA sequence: TGTGCCAGCAGCACGGGACAGCTCTATAATTCACCCCTCCACTTT.